Only a few counts were recorded for the clone carrying this TCR beta chain. The antigen remains undetermined. This specimen comes from a study of spatial heterogeneity in lung cancer. Overall study context: Patients with untreated early-stage non-small cell lung cancer, numbering some 72, were the donors. General observations from the study: TCRs found ubiquitously expanded in tumor appeared in blood more at resection than at follow-up.

Time point: blood at routine non-recurrence follow-up after resection. A unique molecular identifier was attached to every TCR cDNA molecule. TCRdb passed the 5' RACE reads through MiXCR, listing each CDR3 protein once. The table records 50,000 or so distinct CDR3 sequences, roughly 10% of them present only once. This CDR3 is built from 15 residues. Germline CDR1 DFQATT, CDR2 SNEGSKA (reference sequence). The junction had 10 bases not matched to a gene; V was cut back by 2 bases and J by 6 bases. Sequenced material: PBMCs, taken at follow-up. J is TRBJ2-3 and V is TRBV20-1, with 8 bases identical to TRBD2. The source of this sequence is a male donor with early-stage non-small cell lung cancer. CDR3 in DNA: TGCAGTGCTAGACCCCCCAGCGGGGGAGGGGATACGCAGTATTTT. It codes for CSARPPSGGGDTQYF.